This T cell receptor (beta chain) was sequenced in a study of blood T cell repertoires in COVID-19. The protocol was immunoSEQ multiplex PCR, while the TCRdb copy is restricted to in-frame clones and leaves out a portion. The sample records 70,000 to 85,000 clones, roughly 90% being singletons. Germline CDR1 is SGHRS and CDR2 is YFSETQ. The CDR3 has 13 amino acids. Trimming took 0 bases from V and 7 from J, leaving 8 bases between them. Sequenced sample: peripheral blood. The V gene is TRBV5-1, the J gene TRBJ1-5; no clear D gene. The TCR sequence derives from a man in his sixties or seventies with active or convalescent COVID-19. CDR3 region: CASSLDGRQPQHF. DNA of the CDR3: TGCGCCAGCAGCTTGGACGGGAGGCAGCCCCAGCATTTT.